The TCR beta chain under discussion was sequenced for a study of CD8 T cells in Susac syndrome. Whole-study context: The Susac syndrome patients were therapy-naive, on corticosteroids, or on intravenous immunoglobulin alone at blood draw.

This CDR3 is 14 amino acids long. The germline CDR1 and CDR2 sequences are KGHSH and LQKENI. The ends were cut back, 5 bases at V and 1 base at J, with 9 bases in the middle. RNA totalling about 0.45 to 1 ug underwent reverse transcription with random hexamers. Amplification of the TCR beta CDR3 was carried out by immunoSEQ multiplex PCR, which spanned a total of 54 Vbeta and 13 Jbeta segments. TCRdb re-analysed the immunoSEQ multiplex PCR reads in MiXCR, keeping a single row per CDR3 protein. This table has under 95,000 distinct CDR3 sequences, roughly 94% appearing once. Sequencing was carried out using CD4+ T cells from PBMCs. The TCR originated in a human donor with Susac syndrome. The chain is built from TRBV18 and TRBJ1-3, with a possible D match to TRBD1 (6 bases). CDR3 coding DNA: TGTGCCAGCTCAGAGGGGGGATCTGGAAACACCATATATTTT. This gives the protein CASSEGGSGNTIYF.